This T cell receptor (beta chain) was captured by sequencing in a study of blood T cell repertoires in COVID-19. Germline V CDR1 and CDR2: SGHRS, YFSETQ. Trimming removed 10 bases at V and 4 bases at J, with 15 bases between. This CDR3 contains 13 residues. As originally analysed: Nucleated cell number was recorded as an estimate derived from reference gene primer amplification. Sequencing was performed with immunoSEQ multiplex PCR; in TCRdb, only in-frame clones are kept and a portion is missing. The D gene and trimming were derived from the DNA, and the V and J assignments and clone size from that table. The table lists tens of thousands of clones, roughly 86% of them singletons.

The specimen sequenced was peripheral blood. The receptor was derived from a man aged 65 to 79 with acute or convalescent COVID-19. The J gene is TRBJ2-1, the V gene TRBV5-1; tentative D call: TRBD2 (6 bases). CDR3 protein: CACGAGQYNEQFF. The DNA for the CDR3 is TGCGCCTGCGGGGCCGGGCAATACAATGAGCAGTTCTTC.